Listed here are 13 T cell receptor beta chains from one sample, sequenced in a study of post-analysis software for immune sequencing data. Included in the TCR beta cDNA libraries were unique molecular identifiers. TCRdb called the PCR reads again in MiXCR, with one record for every CDR3 protein. The data show 550,000 to 700,000 distinct CDR3 sequences, with roughly 45% seen just once and 1.5% to 2% held by the top ten. Study-level results: In patients, TRBV5-6, TRBV5-1 and TRBV20-1 belonged to roughly five TRBV segments found more frequently than in controls.

Which antigens these TCRs recognize remains unknown. The sequencing sample was made of blood. These receptor sequences come from a girl between 10 and 17 years old with multiple sclerosis.

The chain links TRBV9 to TRBJ2-3, with D unresolved. V dropped 4 bases and J dropped 1 base, with 16 bases sitting between them. The CDR3 loop spans 16 amino acids. Germline V CDR1 and CDR2: SGDLS, YYNGEE. As DNA, the CDR3 is TGTGCCAGCAGCCGAGATGGCTCGGCAGGCACAGATACGCAGTATTTT. This sequence encodes CASSRDGSAGTDTQYF.

Comments on this clonotype: Being one base from a much bigger clone, this may be a read error. The J gene is TRBJ2-7, the V gene TRBV5-1; 10 bases are shared with TRBD2. In germline, CDR1 is SGHRS, CDR2 YFSETQ. The CDR3 length is 14 residues. The trim removed 3 bases at V and 7 bases at J, leaving 7 bases unmatched. The chain's CDR3 is CASSSRTSGAEQYF. The DNA for the CDR3 is TGCGCCAGCAGCTCCCGGACTAGCGGCGCTGAGCAGTACTTC.

The rearrangement joins TRBV7-2 to TRBJ1-5, with 8 bases that match TRBD1. Germline assignment: CDR1 SGHTA and CDR2 FQGNSA. The CDR3 length is 15 residues. V was pared by 1 base and J by 6 bases, with 5 bases of the junction left unmatched. This CDR3 is CASSLGTGYGQPQHF. The CDR3 DNA reads as TGTGCCAGCAGCTTAGGGACAGGGTATGGTCAGCCCCAGCATTTT.

CDR3 bases: TGTGCCAGCAGCTTAGGGGACAGGGGGACCGGCTACACCTTC. This translates into CASSLGDRGTGYTF. V gene TRBV7-9 combines with J gene TRBJ1-2, with 11 bases identical to TRBD1. This CDR3 has 14 residues. V shed 1 base and J 8 bases; nucleotides not matched to a gene: 3. Germline V gene lookup returns CDR1 SEHNR and CDR2 FQNEAQ (reference sequence).

Worth noting for this clonotype: Germline is not matched at one junction end, which may reflect a read error. This CDR3 is CAASRAGFVAGGPLETQYF. The DNA for the CDR3 is TGTGCCGCCAGCAGAGCCGGCTTCGTAGCGGGGGGGCCCTTAGAGACCCAGTACTTC. This sequence joins TRBV15 and TRBJ2-5, with 11 bases matching TRBD2. CDR1 is LNHNV, CDR2 YYDKDF, per germline (reference sequence). The CDR3 is 19 amino acids.

In the case of this clonotype: One end of the junction fails to match germline, which may point to a read error. The chain combines TRBV18 with TRBJ2-7; 8 positions match TRBD2. The CDR3 runs to 15 residues. Germline CDR1 KGHSH, CDR2 LQKENI. CDR3 protein: CASSPPGLVGYGQYF. The CDR3 region has the DNA TGTGCCAGCTCACCACCGGGACTAGTAGGCTACGGGCAGTACTTC.

The chain is built from TRBV10-3 and TRBJ1-1; D remains unclear. CDR1 is ENHRY and CDR2 is SYGVKD in the germline V gene. The length of the CDR3 is 12 residues. V was shortened by 7 bases and J by 3 bases, with 9 bases between the two germline ends. The CDR3 DNA follows: TGTGCCATCAAAGGAACGGACACTGAAGCTTTCTTT. It codes for CAIKGTDTEAFF.

The chain combines TRBV10-3 with TRBJ2-7; the D is unclear. The CDR3 contains 15 residues. Between the trimmed V and J ends, which lost 6 bases and 0 bases, there was a span of 15 bases. Germline assignment: CDR1 ENHRY and CDR2 SYGVKD. CDR3 region: CAIRGFLTDSYEQYF. CDR3 sequence (DNA): TGTGCCATCAGGGGCTTCCTAACGGACTCCTACGAGCAGTACTTC.

This clonotype was counted between two and nine times. This chain connects TRBV10-3 to TRBJ1-5; no reliable D call. Germline CDR1 and CDR2: ENHRY and SYGVKD. The CDR3 is 14 amino acids. The V end was cut by 6 bases, the J end by 3 bases, with 12 bases between. CDR3 coding DNA: TGTGCCATCAGGCCCGGACTGGACAATCAGCCCCAGCATTTT. Protein sequence: CAIRPGLDNQPQHF.

The chain couples TRBV4-1 to TRBJ2-1; 7 bases match TRBD1. There are 16 residues in the CDR3. Per germline, CDR1 MGHRA and CDR2 YSYEKL. Losses at the gene ends were 0 bases for V and 2 bases for J; bases not matched to a gene: 4. CDR3 nucleotide sequence: TGCGCCAGCAGCCAAGATGGGCAGGGGGCCTACAATGAGCAGTTCTTC. Protein sequence: CASSQDGQGAYNEQFF.

This chain uses TRBV20-1 with TRBJ2-4; the match to TRBD1 covers 8 bases. The V and J ends lost 3 bases and 5 bases, in that order; junction bases with no gene match: 3. This CDR3 comprises 13 residues. The germline gives CDR1 DFQATT, CDR2 SNEGSKA (reference sequence). The CDR3 here is CSASQTGENIQYF. The CDR3, as DNA: TGCAGTGCTAGCCAGACAGGGGAAAACATTCAGTACTTC.

The rearrangement links TRBV10-3 to TRBJ2-1; 14 bases align to TRBD2. The CDR3 loop spans 20 amino acids. V shed 6 bases and J 2 bases; nucleotides not matched to a gene: 15. Germline V CDR1 and CDR2: ENHRY, SYGVKD. The CDR3 DNA reads TGTGCCATCAGGGCCCAAAACGGACTAGCGGGAGGCGTTGCCTACAATGAGCAGTTCTTC. This gives the protein CAIRAQNGLAGGVAYNEQFF.

This rearrangement joins TRBV12-3 or TRBV12-4 to TRBJ2-1; possible D gene TRBD2, 6 bases. This CDR3 has 13 residues. V lost 4 bases to trimming and J lost 10 bases, with 14 bases between them. The CDR3 is CASSSDGRDEQFF. DNA of the CDR3: TGTGCCAGCAGTTCGGACGGGCGGGACGAGCAGTTCTTC.